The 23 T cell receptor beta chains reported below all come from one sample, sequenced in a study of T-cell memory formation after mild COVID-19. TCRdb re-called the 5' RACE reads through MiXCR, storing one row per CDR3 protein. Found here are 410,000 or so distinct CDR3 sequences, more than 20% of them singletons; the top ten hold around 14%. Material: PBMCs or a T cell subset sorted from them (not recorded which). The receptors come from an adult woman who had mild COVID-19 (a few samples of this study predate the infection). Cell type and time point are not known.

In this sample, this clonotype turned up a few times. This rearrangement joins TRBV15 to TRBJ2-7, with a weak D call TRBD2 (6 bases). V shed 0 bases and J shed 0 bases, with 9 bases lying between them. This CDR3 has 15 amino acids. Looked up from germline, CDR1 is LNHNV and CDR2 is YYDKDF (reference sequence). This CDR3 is CATSREGLPSYEQYF. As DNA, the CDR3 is TGTGCCACCAGCAGAGAGGGACTCCCCTCCTACGAGCAGTACTTC. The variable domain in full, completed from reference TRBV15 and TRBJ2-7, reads DAMVIQNPRYQVTQFGKPVTLSCSQTLNHNVMYWYQQKSSQAPKLLFHYYDKDFNNEADTPDNFQSRRPNTSFCFLDIRSPGLGDTAMYLCATSREGLPSYEQYFGPGTRLTVT.

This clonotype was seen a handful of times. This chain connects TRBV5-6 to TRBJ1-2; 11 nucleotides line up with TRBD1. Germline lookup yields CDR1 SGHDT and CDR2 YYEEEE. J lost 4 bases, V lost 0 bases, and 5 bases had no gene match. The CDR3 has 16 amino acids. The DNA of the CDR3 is TGTGCCAGCAGCTTGGTTTCCGGGACAGGGGGCTATGGCTACACCTTC. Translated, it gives CASSLVSGTGGYGYTF.

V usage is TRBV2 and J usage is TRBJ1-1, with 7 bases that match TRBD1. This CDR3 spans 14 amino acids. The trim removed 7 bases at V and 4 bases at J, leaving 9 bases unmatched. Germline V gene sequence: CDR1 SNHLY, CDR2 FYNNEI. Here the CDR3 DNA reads TGTGCCAGCAATCCGGGACAGCGCGCCACTGAAGCTTTCTTT. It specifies CASNPGQRATEAFF.

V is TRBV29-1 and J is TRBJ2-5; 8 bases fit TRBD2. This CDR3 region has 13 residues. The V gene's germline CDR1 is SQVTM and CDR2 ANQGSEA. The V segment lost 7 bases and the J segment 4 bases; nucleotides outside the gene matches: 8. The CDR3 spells CSAVAGLGETQYF. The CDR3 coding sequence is TGCAGCGCTGTAGCGGGGCTGGGAGAGACCCAGTACTTC.

The CDR3, as DNA: TGTGCCAGCAGCCCCCACCTAGGAGCGGGAGTCTCCAATGAGCAGTTCTTC. This gives the protein CASSPHLGAGVSNEQFF. The V call is TRBV14, the J call TRBJ2-1; the match to TRBD2 covers 8 bases. The trim removed 4 bases at V and 6 bases at J, leaving 14 bases unmatched. This CDR3 contains 17 residues. From germline, CDR1 is SGHDN and CDR2 FVKESK.

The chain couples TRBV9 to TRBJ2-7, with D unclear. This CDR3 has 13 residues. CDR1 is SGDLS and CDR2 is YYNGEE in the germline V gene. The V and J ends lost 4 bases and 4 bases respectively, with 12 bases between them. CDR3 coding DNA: TGTGCCAGCAGCCCCGAGCCCCCGTACGAGCAGTACTTC. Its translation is CASSPEPPYEQYF.

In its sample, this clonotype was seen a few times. CDR3 residues: CASRTTGAVADTQYF. The DNA for the CDR3 is TGCGCCAGCAGAACGACAGGGGCCGTGGCAGATACGCAGTATTTT. V gene TRBV5-1 combines with J gene TRBJ2-3; 8 nucleotides agree with TRBD1. Germline V gene sequence: CDR1 SGHRS, CDR2 YFSETQ. The trim removed 5 bases at V and 4 bases at J, leaving 9 bases unmatched. The CDR3 has 15 residues.

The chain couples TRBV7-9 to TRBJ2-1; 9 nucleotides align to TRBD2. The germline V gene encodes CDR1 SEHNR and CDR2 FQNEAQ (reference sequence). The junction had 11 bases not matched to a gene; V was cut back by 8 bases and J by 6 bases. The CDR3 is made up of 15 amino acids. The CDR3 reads CASPIGTSRVNEQFF. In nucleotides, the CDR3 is TGTGCCAGCCCCATCGGGACTAGCAGGGTCAATGAGCAGTTCTTC.

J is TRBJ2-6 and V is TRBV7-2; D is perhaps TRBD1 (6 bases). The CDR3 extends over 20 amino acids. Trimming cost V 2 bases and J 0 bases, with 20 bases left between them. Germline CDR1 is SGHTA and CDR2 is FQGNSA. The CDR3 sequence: CASSLKRVPGHLSGANVLTF. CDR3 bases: TGTGCCAGCAGCTTAAAGAGGGTACCGGGACACCTCTCTGGGGCCAACGTCCTGACTTTC.

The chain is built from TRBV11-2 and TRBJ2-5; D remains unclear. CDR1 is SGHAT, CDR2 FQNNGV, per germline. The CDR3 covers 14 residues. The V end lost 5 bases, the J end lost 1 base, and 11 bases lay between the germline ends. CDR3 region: CASSPSPGQETQYF. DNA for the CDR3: TGTGCCAGCAGCCCCAGTCCCGGCCAAGAGACCCAGTACTTC.

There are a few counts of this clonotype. CDR3 DNA: TGTGCCAGCAGCCCCTCCTACGAGTACAATGAGCAGTTCTTC. It encodes CASSPSYEYNEQFF. The gene calls are TRBV7-6 and TRBJ2-1; D gene unclear. The CDR3 is 14 residues long. The germline gives CDR1 SGHVS, CDR2 FNYEAQ. The V end was cut by 5 bases, the J end by 4 bases, with 12 bases between. Drawing the rest from reference TRBV7-6 and TRBJ2-1, the complete variable domain is GAGVSQSPRYKVTKRGQDVALRCDPISGHVSLYWYRQALGQGPEFLTYFNYEAQQDKSGLPNDRFSAERPEGSISTLTIQRTEQRDSAMYRCASSPSYEYNEQFFGPGTRLTVL.

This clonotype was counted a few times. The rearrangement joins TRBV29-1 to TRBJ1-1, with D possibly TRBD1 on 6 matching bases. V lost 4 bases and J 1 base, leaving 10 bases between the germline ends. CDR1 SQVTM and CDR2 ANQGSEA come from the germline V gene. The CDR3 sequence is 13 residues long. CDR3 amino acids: CSVATGKNTEAFF. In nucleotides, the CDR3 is TGCAGCGTTGCAACAGGGAAGAACACTGAAGCTTTCTTT. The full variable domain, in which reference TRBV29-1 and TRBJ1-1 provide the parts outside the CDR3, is SAVISQKPSRDICQRGTSLTIQCQVDSQVTMMFWYRQQPGQSLTLIATANQGSEATYESGFVIDKFPISRPNLTFSTLTVSNMSPEDSSIYLCSVATGKNTEAFFGQGTRLTVV.

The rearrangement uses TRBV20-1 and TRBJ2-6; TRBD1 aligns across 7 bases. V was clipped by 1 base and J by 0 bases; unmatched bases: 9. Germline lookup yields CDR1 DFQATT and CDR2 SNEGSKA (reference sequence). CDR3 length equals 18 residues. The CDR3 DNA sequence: TGCAGTGCTAGAGTTAATGGGGACAGTCTCTCTGGGGCCAACGTCCTGACTTTC. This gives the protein CSARVNGDSLSGANVLTF.

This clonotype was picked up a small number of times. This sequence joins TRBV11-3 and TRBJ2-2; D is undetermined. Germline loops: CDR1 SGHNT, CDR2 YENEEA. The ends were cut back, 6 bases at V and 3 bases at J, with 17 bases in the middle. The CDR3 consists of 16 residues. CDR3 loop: CASSPGGIYHTGELFF. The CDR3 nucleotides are TGTGCCAGCAGTCCAGGTGGGATCTACCACACCGGGGAGCTGTTTTTT.

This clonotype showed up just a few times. The DNA of the CDR3 is TGTGCCACCAGTGATTGGATTGGGGAGACCCAGTACTTC. It translates to CATSDWIGETQYF. The V gene is TRBV24-1, the J gene TRBJ2-5; D is ambiguous. CDR3 length: 13 residues. Germline CDR1 reads KGHDR; CDR2 reads SFDVKD. V dropped 2 bases and J dropped 5 bases, with 8 bases sitting between them.

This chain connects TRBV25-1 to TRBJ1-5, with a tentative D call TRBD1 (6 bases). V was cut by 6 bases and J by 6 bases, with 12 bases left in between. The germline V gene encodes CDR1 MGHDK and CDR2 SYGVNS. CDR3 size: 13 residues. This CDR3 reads CASSEQGRQPQHF. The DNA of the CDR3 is TGTGCCAGCAGCGAACAGGGCCGTCAGCCCCAGCATTTT.

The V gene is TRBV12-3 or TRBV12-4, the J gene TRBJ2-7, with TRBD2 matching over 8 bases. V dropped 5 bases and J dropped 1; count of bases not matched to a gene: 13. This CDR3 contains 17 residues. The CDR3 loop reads CASSPPRGGGLSYEQYF. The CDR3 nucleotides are TGTGCCAGCAGTCCCCCTCGGGGGGGAGGGCTGTCCTACGAGCAGTACTTC.

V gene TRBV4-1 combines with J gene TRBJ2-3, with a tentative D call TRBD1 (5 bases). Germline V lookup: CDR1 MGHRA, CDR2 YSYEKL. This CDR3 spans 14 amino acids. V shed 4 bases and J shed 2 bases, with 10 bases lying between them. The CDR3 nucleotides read TGCGCCAGCAGCCCCGACAGCCTCACAGATACGCAGTATTTT. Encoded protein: CASSPDSLTDTQYF.

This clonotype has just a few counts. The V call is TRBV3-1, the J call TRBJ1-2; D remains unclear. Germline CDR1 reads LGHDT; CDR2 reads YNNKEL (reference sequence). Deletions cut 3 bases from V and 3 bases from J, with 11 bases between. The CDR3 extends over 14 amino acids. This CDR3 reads CASSQSLRYYGYTF. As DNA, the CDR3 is TGTGCCAGCAGCCAGTCCCTGAGGTACTATGGCTACACCTTC.

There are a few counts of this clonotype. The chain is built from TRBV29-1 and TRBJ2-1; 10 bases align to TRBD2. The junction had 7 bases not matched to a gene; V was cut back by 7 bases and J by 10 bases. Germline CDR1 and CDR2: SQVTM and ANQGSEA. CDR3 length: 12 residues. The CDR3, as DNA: TGCAGCGGCTGGACTAGCGGAGGAGAGCAGTTCTTC. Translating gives CSGWTSGGEQFF.

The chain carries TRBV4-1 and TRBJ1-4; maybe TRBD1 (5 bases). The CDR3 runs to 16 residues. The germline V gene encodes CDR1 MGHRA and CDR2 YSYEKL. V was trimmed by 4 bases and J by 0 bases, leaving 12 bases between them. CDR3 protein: CASSLRGGTTNEKLFF. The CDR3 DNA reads TGCGCCAGCAGCCTTCGGGGCGGCACAACTAATGAAAAACTGTTTTTT.

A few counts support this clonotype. The CDR3 loop is CASSLGGWDEKLFF. CDR3 bases: TGTGCCAGCAGTCTGGGGGGGTGGGATGAAAAACTGTTTTTT. The chain joins TRBV6-6 to TRBJ1-4; D perhaps matches TRBD1 (5 bases). V lost 5 bases, J lost 6 bases, and 13 bases lay in between. This CDR3 spans 14 amino acids. CDR1 MNHNY and CDR2 SVGAGI come from the germline V gene (reference sequence).

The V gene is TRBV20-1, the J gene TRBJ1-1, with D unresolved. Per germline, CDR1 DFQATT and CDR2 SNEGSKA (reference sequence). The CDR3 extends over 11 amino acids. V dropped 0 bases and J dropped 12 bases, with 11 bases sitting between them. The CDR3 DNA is TGCAGTGCTAGAGATCTCCTCTACACTTTCTTT. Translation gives CSARDLLYTFF.